This TCR beta chain is drawn from a study of cytomegalovirus exposure and HLA in healthy donors. The CDR3 is 13 residues long. V shed 6 bases, J shed 2 bases, and the junction held 3 bases outside the gene matches. CDR1 is MDHEN and CDR2 is SYDVKM in the germline V gene. Primers: 60 Vbeta forward and 13 Jbeta reverse. Assay used: immunoSEQ multiplex PCR; TCRdb lists only in-frame clones, some missing. The sample has more than 95,000 clones, 70% to 80% seen once; the top ten hold around 5.2%. The V gene is TRBV28, the J gene TRBJ1-2; TRBD1 aligns across 7 bases. The receptor comes from a middle-aged man in good health and CMV-seropositive. The specimen was PBMCs. CDR3 amino acids: CASRGQENYGYTF. CDR3 nucleotides: TGTGCCAGCAGAGGACAGGAAAACTATGGCTACACCTTC.